Below, 16 T cell receptor beta chains from the same sample are listed, as sequenced in a study of blood T cell repertoires in COVID-19. This table comes from immunoSEQ multiplex PCR, and its TCRdb copy is limited to in-frame clones, with some not included. The sample includes about 190,000 clones, approximately 84% of them seen just once. The sequenced sample consisted of PBMCs or T cells enriched from blood (not recorded which). The receptors originated from a woman younger than 45 who had recovered from COVID-19.

The rearrangement joins TRBV5-5 to TRBJ2-1, with 7 bases lining up with TRBD2. CDR3 size: 14 residues. The V gene's germline CDR1 is SGHKS and CDR2 YYEKEE (reference sequence). The J segment lost 0 bases and the V segment lost 7 bases, leaving 4 bases of the junction unmatched. The CDR3 region is CASFGGSSYNEQFF. CDR3 DNA: TGTGCCAGCTTCGGCGGGAGCTCCTACAATGAGCAGTTCTTC.

The rearrangement uses TRBV12-3 or TRBV12-4 and TRBJ1-5; no reliable D call. The V gene lost 7 bases and the J gene lost 9 bases, with 13 bases spanning the gap. The length of the CDR3 is 12 residues. CDR3: CASTASEGPQHF. As DNA, the CDR3 is TGTGCCAGCACCGCGTCGGAGGGGCCCCAGCATTTT.

This sequence joins TRBV11-2 and TRBJ2-3; 9 nucleotides line up with TRBD1. V dropped 6 bases and J dropped 3; count of bases not matched to a gene: 10. The CDR3 loop spans 16 amino acids. Germline V CDR1 and CDR2: SGHAT, FQNNGV. The CDR3 here is CASRGNRDRVTDTQYF. DNA for the CDR3: TGTGCCAGCAGGGGTAACCGGGACAGGGTAACAGATACGCAGTATTTT.

This chain links TRBV6-5 with TRBJ1-2; no firm D call. This CDR3 contains 14 residues. Trimming cost V 5 bases and J 4 bases, with 14 bases left between them. Germline-derived CDR1 and CDR2 are MNHEY and SVGAGI. Here the CDR3 DNA reads TGTGCCAGCAGTCTCGTGGCAGCGGTCTATGGCTACACCTTC. Residues: CASSLVAAVYGYTF.

This rearrangement joins TRBV7-9 to TRBJ1-1; no clear D. Germline V gene sequence: CDR1 SEHNR, CDR2 FQNEAQ (reference sequence). V was trimmed by 4 bases and J by 1 base, leaving 13 bases between them. The CDR3 runs to 15 residues. CDR3 nucleotide sequence: TGTGCCAGCAGCTCGCGGGTGTCAGAGAACACTGAAGCTTTCTTT. It codes for CASSSRVSENTEAFF. The whole variable domain, remainder taken from reference TRBV7-9 and TRBJ1-1, is DTGVSQNPRHKITKRGQNVTFRCDPISEHNRLYWYRQTLGQGPEFLTYFQNEAQLEKSRLLSDRFSAERPKGSFSTLEIQRTEQGDSAMYLCASSSRVSENTEAFFGQGTRLTVV.

V is TRBV29-1 and J is TRBJ1-1; D gene ambiguous. The CDR3 runs to 9 residues. Germline lookup yields CDR1 SQVTM and CDR2 ANQGSEA. DNA of the CDR3: TGCAGGGGAGGGATTCGGGCTTTCTTT. Encoded protein: CRGGIRAFF.

The chain links TRBV5-1 to TRBJ2-1; 7 nucleotides align to TRBD2. Germline CDR1 is SGHRS and CDR2 is YFSETQ. The CDR3 is made up of 17 amino acids. The junction had 6 bases not matched to a gene; V was cut back by 0 bases and J by 0 bases. Written as DNA, the CDR3 is TGCGCCAGCAGCTTGGAGGCTAGCGGTAACTCCTACAATGAGCAGTTCTTC. Translation: CASSLEASGNSYNEQFF.

The rearrangement uses TRBV19 and TRBJ2-7; 10 positions match TRBD1. The V and J ends lost 6 bases and 6 bases, in that order; junction bases with no gene match: 5. Per germline, CDR1 LNHDA and CDR2 SQIVND (reference sequence). The CDR3 runs to 13 residues. The CDR3 sequence: CASRDRGASEQYF. CDR3 coding DNA: TGTGCCAGTAGGGACAGGGGGGCCTCCGAGCAGTACTTC.

This sequence joins TRBV6-1 and TRBJ2-1; D is possibly TRBD1 (6 bases). Trimming stripped 1 base from V and 7 bases from J, with 11 bases between. The CDR3 loop spans 14 amino acids. Per germline, CDR1 MNHNS and CDR2 SASEGT. The CDR3 loop is CASSEGNRANEQFF. The CDR3 coding sequence is TGTGCCAGCAGTGAAGGAAACAGGGCAAATGAGCAGTTCTTC.

This chain links TRBV18 with TRBJ2-5, with unresolved D. The CDR3 length is 13 residues. The V end was cut by 4 bases, the J end by 5 bases, with 11 bases between. Per the germline V gene, CDR1 is KGHSH and CDR2 is LQKENI. CDR3 in DNA: TGTGCCAGCTCACGTCGGTATGAGGAGACCCAGTACTTC. It specifies CASSRRYEETQYF.

This clone appeared a single time. The CDR3 reads CASSHLQMNTEAFF. The CDR3 coding sequence is TGCGCCAGCAGCCACCTACAGATGAACACTGAAGCTTTCTTT. The V gene is TRBV4-1, the J gene TRBJ1-1; no clear D gene. This CDR3 comprises 14 residues. Deletions cut 3 bases from V and 0 bases from J, with 8 bases between. Germline assignment: CDR1 MGHRA and CDR2 YSYEKL.

The chain recombines TRBV2 with TRBJ1-5; TRBD1 is a possible D gene (6 bases). CDR1 is SNHLY, CDR2 FYNNEI, per germline. This CDR3 is built from 15 residues. Trimming cost V 7 bases and J 2 bases, with 15 bases left between them. This CDR3 is CASNGQGMGNQPQHF. In nucleotides, the CDR3 is TGTGCCAGCAATGGCCAGGGGATGGGCAATCAGCCCCAGCATTTT.

The chain combines TRBV7-9 with TRBJ1-2, with 8 bases matching TRBD1. The germline V gene encodes CDR1 SEHNR and CDR2 FQNEAQ (reference sequence). The V gene end was trimmed by 1 base and the J gene end by 6 bases; junction bases not matched to a gene: 4. The CDR3 has 14 amino acids. Here the CDR3 reads CASSLVATGDGYTF. The CDR3 DNA reads as TGTGCCAGCAGCTTAGTTGCGACAGGGGATGGCTACACCTTC.

The chain recombines TRBV6-5 with TRBJ1-5; D may be TRBD1 (5 bases). This CDR3 is built from 15 residues. Looked up from germline, CDR1 is MNHEY and CDR2 is SVGAGI. Trimming pared 3 bases from V and 0 bases from J, leaving 9 bases between. For the CDR3, the DNA is TGTGCCAGCAGTTATAACAGGTATAGCAATCAGCCCCAGCATTTT. As protein: CASSYNRYSNQPQHF.

The chain has TRBV11-2 and TRBJ2-3; 11 bases match TRBD1. The J segment lost 4 bases and the V segment lost 1 base, leaving 1 base of the junction unmatched. This CDR3 region has 15 residues. Germline assignment: CDR1 SGHAT and CDR2 FQNNGV. CDR3 in DNA: TGTGCCAGCAGCTTAGGGGACAGGGGGTCAGATACGCAGTATTTT. It translates to CASSLGDRGSDTQYF.

This chain uses TRBV27 with TRBJ1-5; D is unclear. V shed 4 bases and J shed 4 bases, with 17 bases lying between them. CDR1 and CDR2 from the germline V gene are MNHEY and SMNVEV (reference sequence). This CDR3 is built from 16 residues. The DNA for the CDR3 is TGTGCCAGCAGTTCCCGCCCCCCCCGCGAGAATCAGCCCCAGCATTTT. Encoded protein: CASSSRPPRENQPQHF.